These 12 T cell receptor beta chains came from one sample sequenced in a study of T cells in Graves' hyperthyroidism and ophthalmopathy. TCR beta CDR3 region amplification was performed from RNA transcripts. The TCR CDR3 was amplified in a first-round RT-PCR using the HTBI primer set. TCRdb passed the multiplex PCR reads through MiXCR, listing each CDR3 protein once. The sample shows around 600,000 distinct CDR3 sequences, 11% to 15% of them seen only once. Sequencing input: blood. The receptors shown here come from a woman aged 18-35 years with Graves' ophthalmopathy.

This clonotype was seen ten or more times. The chain is built from TRBV11-2 and TRBJ2-1; the D gene is possibly TRBD2 (6 bases). Looked up from germline, CDR1 is SGHAT and CDR2 is FQNNGV. Trimming stripped 1 base from V and 8 bases from J, with 15 bases between. The length of the CDR3 is 15 residues. The CDR3 loop reads CASSLVSPGVDEQFF. CDR3 bases: TGTGCCAGCAGCTTAGTGAGTCCGGGGGTAGATGAGCAGTTCTTC.

This clonotype was seen more than once but under ten times. The chain uses TRBV7-2 and TRBJ2-5, with D uncertain. Germline V CDR1 and CDR2: SGHTA, FQGNSA. The V gene lost 6 bases and the J gene lost 1 base, with 9 bases spanning the gap. This CDR3 is built from 13 residues. CDR3 region: CASRGPGQETQYF. DNA of the CDR3: TGTGCCAGCAGAGGGCCGGGCCAAGAGACCCAGTACTTC.

Details on this clonotype: A much larger clone lies a single base off, so this may be a read error. V is TRBV2 and J is TRBJ2-3; TRBD2 agrees at 8 bases. The CDR3 runs 16 residues. With V trimmed by 6 bases and J by 6 bases, 14 bases remained unmatched. Germline loops: CDR1 SNHLY, CDR2 FYNNEI. The CDR3 sequence: CASRGGVAGWADTQYF. The CDR3 DNA sequence: TGTGCCAGCAGGGGGGGAGTAGCGGGATGGGCGGATACGCAGTATTTT.

This clonotype was seen many times. The rearrangement links TRBV12-3 or TRBV12-4 to TRBJ2-4; D may be TRBD1 (5 bases). V lost 7 bases to trimming and J lost 1 base, with 11 bases between them. This CDR3 spans 14 amino acids. The CDR3 DNA reads as TGTGCCAGCAATCAGGGAACGGCCAAAAACATTCAGTACTTC. Translated: CASNQGTAKNIQYF.

This clonotype has a handful of counts. V usage is TRBV7-2 and J usage is TRBJ1-2, with a possible D match to TRBD1 (6 bases). The germline V gene has CDR1 SGHTA and CDR2 FQGNSA. The CDR3 totals 16 residues. The V end lost 5 bases, the J end lost 5 bases, and 21 bases lay between the germline ends. The CDR3 sequence is CASSHGGAGKVYGYTF. The CDR3 DNA reads TGTGCCAGCAGCCACGGGGGGGCAGGAAAGGTTTATGGCTACACCTTC.

The chain recombines TRBV11-3 with TRBJ2-2, with TRBD2 as a possible D gene (6 bases). From germline, CDR1 is SGHNT and CDR2 YENEEA. The CDR3 is 20 residues long. V lost 2 bases, J lost 4 bases, and 26 bases lay in between. The CDR3 nucleotides are TGTGCCAGCAGCTTAAGTTTTCAACTAGCTATGGTCTGGTCCACCGGGGAGCTGTTTTTT. Translation: CASSLSFQLAMVWSTGELFF.

This clonotype was recorded at least ten times. The chain combines TRBV20-1 with TRBJ2-1; D call uncertain. Germline V CDR1 and CDR2: DFQATT, SNEGSKA (reference sequence). CDR3 length: 13 amino acids. Deletions cut 2 bases from V and 4 bases from J, with 9 bases between. CDR3 protein: CSARLVVYNEQFF. In DNA form, the CDR3 reads TGCAGTGCTAGACTAGTGGTGTACAATGAGCAGTTCTTC.

In its sample, this clonotype was seen many times. This rearrangement joins TRBV7-3 to TRBJ2-3; a weak D match, TRBD2 (5 bases). This CDR3 contains 15 residues. Germline CDR1 is SGHTA and CDR2 is FQGTGA. V was pared by 5 bases and J by 1 base, with 13 bases between. Here the CDR3 DNA reads TGTGCCAGCAGCGAGCGGACCCCGGGCACAGATACGCAGTATTTT. Its translation: CASSERTPGTDTQYF.

This clonotype was found many times. The chain uses TRBV2 and TRBJ2-4; D not certain. The CDR3 contains 13 residues. With 6 bases removed from V and 5 bases from J, the gap between germline ends came to 11 bases. The V gene's germline CDR1 is SNHLY and CDR2 FYNNEI. The CDR3 loop reads CASSRGSQNIQYF. For the CDR3, the DNA is TGTGCCAGCAGCAGAGGATCTCAAAACATTCAGTACTTC.

This clonotype showed up many times. V usage is TRBV7-9 and J usage is TRBJ2-2, with no clear D. Looked up from germline, CDR1 is SEHNR and CDR2 is FQNEAQ (reference sequence). With 0 bases removed from V and 0 bases from J, the gap between germline ends came to 11 bases. This CDR3 comprises 17 residues. This CDR3 reads CASSLALRITNTGELFF. The CDR3 coding sequence is TGTGCCAGCAGCTTAGCGCTTCGGATTACGAACACCGGGGAGCTGTTTTTT.

The rearrangement joins TRBV25-1 to TRBJ1-5; D ambiguous. The CDR3 has 12 residues. With 7 bases removed from V and 3 bases from J, the gap between germline ends came to 7 bases. Germline V CDR1 and CDR2: MGHDK, SYGVNS. The CDR3 nucleotides read TGTGCCAGCACCAAAGACAATCAGCCCCAGCATTTT. It is translated as CASTKDNQPQHF.

The genes are TRBV6-4 and TRBJ1-6, with unresolved D. Trimming removed 0 bases from V and 10 bases from J, with 10 bases in between. The CDR3 contains 14 residues. From germline, CDR1 is MRHNA and CDR2 SNTAGT. CDR3 nucleotide sequence: TGTGCCAGCAGTGACTCACCGGGTGGCTCACCCCTCCACTTT. Translating gives CASSDSPGGSPLHF.